This TCR beta chain was recorded in a study of neurological immune-mediated disorders. This clonotype has ten or more counts. Every sequencing run produced over 160 million TCR-beta sequences, and the sequences from any one run covered 15-18 subjects. One entry per CDR3 protein, called by TCRdb with MiXCR from the 5' RACE reads. The sample consists of tens of thousands of distinct CDR3 sequences, about a tenth of them appearing once. The CDR3 runs to 14 residues. V was pared by 0 bases and J by 0 bases, with 7 bases between. Germline CDR1 is SGHRS and CDR2 is YFSETQ. The sequence was collected from a man aged 35 to 55 in good health. V is TRBV5-1 and J is TRBJ2-7, with no clear D. Sequencing used PBMCs. As DNA, the CDR3 is TGCGCCAGCAGCTTGGGCACAAGCTCCTACGAGCAGTACTTC. Residues: CASSLGTSSYEQYF.